One sample yielded the 12 T cell receptor beta chains listed below, sequenced in a study of blood T cell repertoires in COVID-19. Sequencing was performed with immunoSEQ multiplex PCR; in TCRdb, only in-frame clones are kept and a portion is missing. The sample consists of tens of thousands of clones, about four fifths of them appearing once. The sequencing sample was made of peripheral blood. The receptor source for this set is a woman aged 80 or over with active or convalescent COVID-19.

This clone has only one observation. CDR3 coding DNA: TGTGCCAGCTCACCCTACGGCGGAGGAAACACCATATATTTT. This gives the protein CASSPYGGGNTIYF. The chain couples TRBV18 to TRBJ1-3, with D unresolved. The CDR3 consists of 14 residues. V was cut by 3 bases and J by 4 bases, with 10 bases left in between. Germline CDR1 reads KGHSH; CDR2 reads LQKENI.

This sequence joins TRBV30 and TRBJ2-2; no firm D call. CDR3 length: 16 residues. The germline gives CDR1 GTSNPN, CDR2 SVGIG (reference sequence). The ends were cut back, 1 base at V and 0 bases at J, with 12 bases in the middle. CDR3 bases: TGTGCCTGGAGTGACAGCTCCTTCTCGAACACCGGGGAGCTGTTTTTT. It translates to CAWSDSSFSNTGELFF. Full variable domain (outside the CDR3, taken from reference TRBV30 and TRBJ2-2): SQTIHQWPATLVQPVGSPLSLECTVEGTSNPNLYWYRQAAGRGLQLLFYSVGIGQISSEVPQNLSASRPQDRQFILSSKKLLLSDSGFYLCAWSDSSFSNTGELFFGEGSRLTVL.

This rearrangement joins TRBV5-5 to TRBJ2-3; 7 bases align to TRBD1. The CDR3 has 14 residues. The germline CDR1 and CDR2 sequences are SGHKS and YYEKEE (reference sequence). With V trimmed by 4 bases and J by 1 base, 3 bases remained unmatched. For the CDR3, the DNA is TGTGCCAGCAGCCCCACAGGGGGCACAGATACGCAGTATTTT. It encodes CASSPTGGTDTQYF.

This sequence joins TRBV28 and TRBJ1-5; D call uncertain. There are 12 residues in the CDR3. Germline-derived CDR1 and CDR2 are MDHEN and SYDVKM. V lost 4 bases and J lost 8, with 9 bases in between. The CDR3 reads CASSSNLEPQHF. CDR3 DNA sequence: TGTGCCAGCAGTTCCAACTTGGAGCCCCAGCATTTT.

This chain links TRBV27 with TRBJ2-1, with 9 bases that match TRBD2. This CDR3 comprises 16 residues. Germline lookup yields CDR1 MNHEY and CDR2 SMNVEV (reference sequence). With V trimmed by 3 bases and J by 0 bases, 3 bases remained unmatched. CDR3: CASSFRRGGSYNEQFF. The CDR3 DNA follows: TGTGCCAGCAGTTTTCGGCGGGGGGGCTCCTACAATGAGCAGTTCTTC.

The chain recombines TRBV7-8 with TRBJ2-7, with a weak D call TRBD2 (6 bases). The germline V gene encodes CDR1 SGHVS and CDR2 FQNEAQ. The germline V and J ends were trimmed by 5 bases and 7 bases, with 15 bases remaining between them. CDR3 length equals 13 residues. The CDR3 DNA is TGTGCCAGCAGCGTGGGACTGGCGGGGGAGCAGTACTTC. Its translation is CASSVGLAGEQYF.

The V gene is TRBV3-1 (or the pseudogene TRBV3-2), the J gene TRBJ2-7; D call uncertain. Looked up from germline, CDR1 is LGHDT and CDR2 is YNNKEL (reference sequence). This CDR3 region has 12 residues. V was shortened by 5 bases and J by 4 bases, with 9 bases between the two germline ends. This chain's CDR3 is CASSFRHYEQYF. As DNA, the CDR3 is TGTGCCAGCAGCTTCCGACATTACGAGCAGTACTTC.

The table lists this clone with a few counts. The V and J genes are TRBV2 and TRBJ2-2; possibly TRBD1 for D (6 bases). Trimming pared 7 bases from V and 1 base from J, leaving 10 bases between. CDR1 is SNHLY and CDR2 is FYNNEI in the germline V gene. The CDR3 sequence is 14 residues long. CDR3 DNA: TGTGCCAGCAAGGGACATCGGAACACCGGGGAGCTGTTTTTT. It codes for CASKGHRNTGELFF.

The chain is built from TRBV15 and TRBJ2-5; D perhaps matches TRBD1 (6 bases). With 1 base removed from V and 4 bases from J, the gap between germline ends came to 13 bases. Germline CDR1 reads LNHNV; CDR2 reads YYDKDF (reference sequence). The CDR3 runs 15 residues. The DNA for the CDR3 is TGTGCCACCAGCAGAGTCCCAGGGGCCTTAGAGACCCAGTACTTC. This sequence encodes CATSRVPGALETQYF.

The CDR3 reads CASSSRTSGRNEQFF. The CDR3 DNA reads TGTGCCAGCAGTTCCCGGACTAGCGGGAGGAATGAGCAGTTCTTC. The chain joins TRBV6-6 to TRBJ2-1, with 14 bases lining up with TRBD2. The germline V gene has CDR1 MNHNY and CDR2 SVGAGI (reference sequence). The CDR3 covers 15 residues. The junction had 3 bases not matched to a gene; V was cut back by 4 bases and J by 7 bases.

This clone was observed a single time. V usage is TRBV27 and J usage is TRBJ1-4; 7 bases align to TRBD1. Germline V gene sequence: CDR1 MNHEY, CDR2 SMNVEV (reference sequence). Trimming removed 6 bases from V and 0 bases from J; junction bases left unmatched: 10. This CDR3 is built from 17 residues. The CDR3 sequence is CASRVSFGTATNEKLFF. DNA of the CDR3: TGTGCCAGCAGGGTATCATTTGGGACAGCAACTAATGAAAAACTGTTTTTT.

J is TRBJ2-1 and V is TRBV10-3, with D perhaps matching TRBD2 (7 bases). V lost 8 bases and J lost 4, with 15 bases in between. Germline V CDR1 and CDR2: ENHRY, SYGVKD. The CDR3 consists of 14 residues. The CDR3 DNA is TGTGCCATCGGGGGCGCGGGAGCATACAATGAGCAGTTCTTC. Translated, it gives CAIGGAGAYNEQFF.